This T cell receptor (beta chain) is drawn from a study of T cell responses to AZD1222 COVID-19 vaccine. Trimming removed 5 bases at V and 0 bases at J, with 11 bases between. The CDR3 covers 15 residues. CDR1 SGHAT and CDR2 FQNNGV come from the germline V gene. The repertoire was sequenced with immunoSEQ multiplex PCR; TCRdb's copy has only in-frame clones and lacks some. The sample shows 120,000 to 150,000 clones, nearly 90% of them seen only once. Source: peripheral blood, taken on day 0 of AZD1222 vaccination. The chain employs TRBV11-2 and TRBJ1-3, with a tentative D call TRBD1 (5 bases). The source of this sequence is an adult in good health. The CDR3 protein is CASSVTGDSGNTIYF. The CDR3 region has the DNA TGTGCCAGCAGCGTTACAGGAGACTCTGGAAACACCATATATTTT.